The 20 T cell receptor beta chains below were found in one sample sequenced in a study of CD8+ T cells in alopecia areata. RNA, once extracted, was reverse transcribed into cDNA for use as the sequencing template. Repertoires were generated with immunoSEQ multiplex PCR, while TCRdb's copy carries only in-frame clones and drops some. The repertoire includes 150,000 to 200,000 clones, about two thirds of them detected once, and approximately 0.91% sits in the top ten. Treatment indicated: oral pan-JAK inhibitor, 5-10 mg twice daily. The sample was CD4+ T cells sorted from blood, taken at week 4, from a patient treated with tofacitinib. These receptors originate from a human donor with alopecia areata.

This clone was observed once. CDR3 DNA sequence: TGTGCCAGCAGCCTCAGAGCGGGACAGGTGTGGGACACTGAAGCTTTCTTT. Amino acid sequence: CASSLRAGQVWDTEAFF. The V gene is TRBV7-2, the J gene TRBJ1-1; the match to TRBD1 covers 8 bases. The CDR3 sequence is 17 residues long. CDR1 and CDR2 from the germline V gene are SGHTA and FQGNSA. With 5 bases clipped from V and 3 bases from J, the junction kept 14 bases outside the gene matches. The whole variable domain, remainder taken from reference TRBV7-2 and TRBJ1-1, is GAGVSQSPSNKVTEKGKDVELRCDPISGHTALYWYRQSLGQGLEFLIYFQGNSAPDKSGLPSDRFSAERTGGSVSTLTIQRTQQEDSAVYLCASSLRAGQVWDTEAFFGQGTRLTVV.

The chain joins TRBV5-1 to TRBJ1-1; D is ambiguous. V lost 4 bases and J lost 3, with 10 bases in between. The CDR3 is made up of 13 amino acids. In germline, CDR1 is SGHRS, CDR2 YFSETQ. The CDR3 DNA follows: TGCGCCAGCAGCCCAATCGGGGACACTGAAGCTTTCTTT. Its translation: CASSPIGDTEAFF. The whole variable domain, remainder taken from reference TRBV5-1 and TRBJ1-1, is KAGVTQTPRYLIKTRGQQVTLSCSPISGHRSVSWYQQTPGQGLQFLFEYFSETQRNKGNFPGRFSGRQFSNSRSEMNVSTLELGDSALYLCASSPIGDTEAFFGQGTRLTVV.

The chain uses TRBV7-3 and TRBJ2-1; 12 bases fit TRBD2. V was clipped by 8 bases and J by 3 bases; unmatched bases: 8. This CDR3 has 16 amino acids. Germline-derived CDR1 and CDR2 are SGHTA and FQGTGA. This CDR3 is CASSRLAGAGYNEQFF. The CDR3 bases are TGTGCCAGCTCGAGACTAGCGGGGGCCGGCTACAATGAGCAGTTCTTC.

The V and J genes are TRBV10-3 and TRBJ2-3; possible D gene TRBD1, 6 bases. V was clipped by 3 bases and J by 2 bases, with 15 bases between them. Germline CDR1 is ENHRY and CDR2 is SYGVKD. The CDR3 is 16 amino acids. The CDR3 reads CAISEGAGAYTDTQYF. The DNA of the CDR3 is TGTGCCATCAGTGAAGGGGCAGGGGCCTACACAGATACGCAGTATTTT.

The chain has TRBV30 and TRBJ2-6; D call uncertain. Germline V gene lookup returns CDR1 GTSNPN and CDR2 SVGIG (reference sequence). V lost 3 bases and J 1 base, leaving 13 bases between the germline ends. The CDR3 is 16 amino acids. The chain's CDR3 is CAWRSNPGSGANVLTF. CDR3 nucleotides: TGTGCCTGGAGGAGCAACCCAGGTTCTGGGGCCAACGTCCTGACTTTC.

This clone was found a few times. CDR3 in amino acids: CATGYSYEQYF. The CDR3 nucleotides are TGTGCGACGGGTTACTCCTACGAGCAGTACTTC. The rearrangement uses TRBV30 and TRBJ2-7; no clear D. The CDR3 runs to 11 residues. CDR1 GTSNPN and CDR2 SVGIG come from the germline V gene (reference sequence).

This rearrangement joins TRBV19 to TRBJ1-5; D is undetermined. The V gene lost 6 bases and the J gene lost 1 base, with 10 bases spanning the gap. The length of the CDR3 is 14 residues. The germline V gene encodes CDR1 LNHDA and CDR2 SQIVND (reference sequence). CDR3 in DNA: TGTGCCAGTAGGTTCGGTTCCAGCAATCAGCCCCAGCATTTT. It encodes CASRFGSSNQPQHF. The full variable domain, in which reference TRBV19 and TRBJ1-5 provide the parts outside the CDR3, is DGGITQSPKYLFRKEGQNVTLSCEQNLNHDAMYWYRQDPGQGLRLIYYSQIVNDFQKGDIAEGYSVSREKKESFPLTVTSAQKNPTAFYLCASRFGSSNQPQHFGDGTRLSIL.

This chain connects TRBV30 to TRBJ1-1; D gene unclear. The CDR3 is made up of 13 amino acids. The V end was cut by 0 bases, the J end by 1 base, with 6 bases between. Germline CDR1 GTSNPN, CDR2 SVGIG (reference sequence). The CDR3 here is CAWSVRANTEAFF. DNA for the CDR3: TGTGCCTGGAGTGTACGGGCGAACACTGAAGCTTTCTTT.

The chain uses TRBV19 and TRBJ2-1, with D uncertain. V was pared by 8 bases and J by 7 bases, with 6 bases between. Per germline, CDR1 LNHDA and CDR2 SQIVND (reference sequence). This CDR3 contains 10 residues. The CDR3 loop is CASGRNEQFF. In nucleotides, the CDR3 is TGTGCCAGTGGCCGTAATGAGCAGTTCTTC.

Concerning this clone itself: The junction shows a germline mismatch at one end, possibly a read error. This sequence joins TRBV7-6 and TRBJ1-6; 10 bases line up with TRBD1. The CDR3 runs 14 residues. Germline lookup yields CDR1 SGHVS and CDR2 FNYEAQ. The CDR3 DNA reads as TGTGCCAGCAGGTTAGGGACAGGGGATTCACCCCTCCACTTT. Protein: CASRLGTGDSPLHF.

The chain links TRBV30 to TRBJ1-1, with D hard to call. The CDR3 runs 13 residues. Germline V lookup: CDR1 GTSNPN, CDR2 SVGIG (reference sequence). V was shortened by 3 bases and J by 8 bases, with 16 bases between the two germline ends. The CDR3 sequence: CAWRPPGWEEAFF. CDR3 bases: TGTGCCTGGAGACCTCCTGGTTGGGAGGAAGCTTTCTTT. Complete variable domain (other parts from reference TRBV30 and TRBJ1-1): SQTIHQWPATLVQPVGSPLSLECTVEGTSNPNLYWYRQAAGRGLQLLFYSVGIGQISSEVPQNLSASRPQDRQFILSSKKLLLSDSGFYLCAWRPPGWEEAFFGQGTRLTVV.

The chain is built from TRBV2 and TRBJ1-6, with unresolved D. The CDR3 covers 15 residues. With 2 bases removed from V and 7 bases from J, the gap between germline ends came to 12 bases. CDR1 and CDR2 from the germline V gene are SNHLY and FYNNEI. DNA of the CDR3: TGTGCCAGCAGTGAAACCCTTTTGGAGAATTCACCCCTCCACTTT. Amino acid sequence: CASSETLLENSPLHF.

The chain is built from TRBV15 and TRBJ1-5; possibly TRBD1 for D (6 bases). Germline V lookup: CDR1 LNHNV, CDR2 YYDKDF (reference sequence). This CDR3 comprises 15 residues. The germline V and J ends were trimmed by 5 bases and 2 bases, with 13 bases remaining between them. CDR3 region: CATSATGWGNQPQHF. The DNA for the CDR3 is TGTGCCACCAGCGCTACAGGGTGGGGCAATCAGCCCCAGCATTTT. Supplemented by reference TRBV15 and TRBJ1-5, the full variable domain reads DAMVIQNPRYQVTQFGKPVTLSCSQTLNHNVMYWYQQKSSQAPKLLFHYYDKDFNNEADTPDNFQSRRPNTSFCFLDIRSPGLGDTAMYLCATSATGWGNQPQHFGDGTRLSIL.

The CDR3 DNA is TGTGCCTGGAACGTACAGGGGAGTGGTGCTGAAGCTTTCTTT. This encodes CAWNVQGSGAEAFF. The chain carries TRBV30 and TRBJ1-1, with TRBD1 identical over 7 bases. This CDR3 is 14 amino acids long. The ends lost 4 bases at V and 6 bases at J; junction bases unmatched: 11. Germline CDR1 reads GTSNPN; CDR2 reads SVGIG (reference sequence). Looking up the rest from reference TRBV30 and TRBJ1-1 gives the full variable domain: SQTIHQWPATLVQPVGSPLSLECTVEGTSNPNLYWYRQAAGRGLQLLFYSVGIGQISSEVPQNLSASRPQDRQFILSSKKLLLSDSGFYLCAWNVQGSGAEAFFGQGTRLTVV.

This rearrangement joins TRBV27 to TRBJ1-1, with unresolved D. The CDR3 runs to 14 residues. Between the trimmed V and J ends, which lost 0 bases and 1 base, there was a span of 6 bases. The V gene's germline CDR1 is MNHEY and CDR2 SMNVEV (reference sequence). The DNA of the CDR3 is TGTGCCAGCAGTTTATCAGACAAGAACACTGAAGCTTTCTTT. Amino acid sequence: CASSLSDKNTEAFF.

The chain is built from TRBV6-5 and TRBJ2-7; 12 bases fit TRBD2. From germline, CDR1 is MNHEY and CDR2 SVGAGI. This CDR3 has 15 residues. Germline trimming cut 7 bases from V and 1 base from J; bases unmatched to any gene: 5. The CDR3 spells CASKRTSGDSYEQYF. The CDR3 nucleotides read TGTGCCAGCAAGCGGACTAGCGGGGATTCCTACGAGCAGTACTTC.

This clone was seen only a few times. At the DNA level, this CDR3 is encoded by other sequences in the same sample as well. The CDR3 reads CAWSRQGANYGYTF. The DNA for the CDR3 is TGTGCCTGGAGTAGACAGGGGGCTAACTATGGCTACACCTTC. The rearrangement links TRBV30 to TRBJ1-2; 9 bases map to TRBD1. The CDR3 has 14 residues. Germline-derived CDR1 and CDR2 are GTSNPN and SVGIG (reference sequence). Trimming at V came to 2 bases and at J to 0 bases, leaving 1 base not matched to a gene.

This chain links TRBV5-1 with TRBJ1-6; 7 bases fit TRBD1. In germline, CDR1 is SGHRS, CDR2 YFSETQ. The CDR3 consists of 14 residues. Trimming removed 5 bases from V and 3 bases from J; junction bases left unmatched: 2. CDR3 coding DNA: TGCGCCAGCAGGAGGGACAGCTATAATTCACCCCTCCACTTT. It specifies CASRRDSYNSPLHF.

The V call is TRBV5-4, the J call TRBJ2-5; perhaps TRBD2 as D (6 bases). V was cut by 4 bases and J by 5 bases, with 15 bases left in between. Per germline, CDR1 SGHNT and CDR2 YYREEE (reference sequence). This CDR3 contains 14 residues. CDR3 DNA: TGTGCCAGCAGCCCCACCGGGACTTGGGAGACCCAGTACTTC. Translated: CASSPTGTWETQYF.

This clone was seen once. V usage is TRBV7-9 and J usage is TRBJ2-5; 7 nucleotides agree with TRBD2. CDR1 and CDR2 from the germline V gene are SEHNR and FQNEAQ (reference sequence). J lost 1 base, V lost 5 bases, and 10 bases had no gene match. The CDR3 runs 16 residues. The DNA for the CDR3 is TGTGCCAGCAGCGGAGAGGGCCCTAGCGGCCAAGAGACCCAGTACTTC. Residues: CASSGEGPSGQETQYF.